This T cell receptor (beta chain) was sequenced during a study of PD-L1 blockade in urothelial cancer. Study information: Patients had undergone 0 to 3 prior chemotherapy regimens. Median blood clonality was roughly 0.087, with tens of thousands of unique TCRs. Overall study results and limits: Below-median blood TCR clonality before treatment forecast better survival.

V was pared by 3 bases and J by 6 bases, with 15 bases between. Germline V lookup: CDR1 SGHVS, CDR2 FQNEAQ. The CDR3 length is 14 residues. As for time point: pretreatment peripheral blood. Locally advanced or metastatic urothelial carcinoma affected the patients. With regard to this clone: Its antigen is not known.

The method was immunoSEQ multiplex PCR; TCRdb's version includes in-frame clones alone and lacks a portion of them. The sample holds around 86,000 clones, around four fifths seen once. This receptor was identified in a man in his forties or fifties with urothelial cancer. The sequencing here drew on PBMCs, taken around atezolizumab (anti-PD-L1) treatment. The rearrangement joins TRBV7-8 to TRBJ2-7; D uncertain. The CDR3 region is CASSFRFPNVEQYF. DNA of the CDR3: TGTGCCAGCAGCTTCCGGTTCCCTAACGTCGAGCAGTACTTC.